The 27 T cell receptor beta chains presented below share a single source sample, sequenced in a study of PD-1 blockade in classical Hodgkin lymphoma. No patient escaped relapse after autologous stem cell transplantation, and brentuximab vedotin exposure varied. Sequencing used immunoSEQ multiplex PCR; TCRdb keeps in-frame clones, though not all of them. Found here are about 63,000 clones, more than 70% of them singletons; the top ten hold around 5%. The source was peripheral blood mononuclear cells (PBMCs), collected before the second cycle of nivolumab. Source of these receptors: a human donor with classical Hodgkin lymphoma.

The CDR3, as DNA: TGTGCCAGCAACGGCATAGCGGGGGAGCAAGAGACCCAGTACTTC. Translation: CASNGIAGEQETQYF. This chain joins TRBV11-2 and TRBJ2-5; 9 bases are a match to TRBD2. The germline gives CDR1 SGHAT, CDR2 FQNNGV. The V segment lost 7 bases and the J segment 2 bases; nucleotides outside the gene matches: 8. This CDR3 is 15 amino acids long.

The V gene is TRBV10-2, the J gene TRBJ2-4, with D unclear. The CDR3 covers 15 residues. CDR1 WSHSY and CDR2 SAAADI come from the germline V gene. The V end was cut by 3 bases, the J end by 0 bases, with 9 bases between. CDR3: CASSDPALAKNIQYF. DNA for the CDR3: TGCGCCAGCAGTGACCCAGCTCTAGCCAAAAACATTCAGTACTTC.

The chain combines TRBV5-1 with TRBJ1-2, with D possibly being TRBD1 (5 bases). The CDR3 spans 14 residues. Germline CDR1 reads SGHRS; CDR2 reads YFSETQ. With 4 bases removed from V and 0 bases from J, the gap between germline ends came to 10 bases. In nucleotides, the CDR3 is TGCGCCAGCAGCCCCGGGGCGTCTAACTATGGCTACACCTTC. Amino acid sequence: CASSPGASNYGYTF.

J is TRBJ1-2 and V is TRBV6-1; D may be TRBD1 (6 bases). Germline V gene data show CDR1 as MNHNS and CDR2 as SASEGT. CDR3 size: 15 residues. V was pared by 1 base and J by 0 bases, with 9 bases between. The DNA for the CDR3 is TGTGCCAGCAGTGAAGGACACAGGGCTAACTATGGCTACACCTTC. Encoded protein: CASSEGHRANYGYTF.

The chain links TRBV11-1 to TRBJ1-5; D is possibly TRBD1 (6 bases). The ends were cut back, 1 base at V and 11 bases at J, with 21 bases in the middle. Per germline, CDR1 SGHAT and CDR2 FQDESV (reference sequence). The CDR3 spans 16 residues. CDR3 residues: CASSLGLVTGEGSQHF. In DNA, the CDR3 is TGTGCCAGCAGCTTAGGTCTTGTGACAGGCGAAGGTTCCCAGCATTTT.

The chain joins TRBV9 to TRBJ2-5; D remains unclear. The V gene's germline CDR1 is SGDLS and CDR2 YYNGEE. Trimming stripped 3 bases from V and 5 bases from J, with 11 bases between. The CDR3 is 13 amino acids. As DNA, the CDR3 is TGTGCCAGCAGCGGTAGTGATTTGGAGACCCAGTACTTC. Amino acid sequence: CASSGSDLETQYF.

In its sample, this clone was seen once. The chain carries TRBV9 and TRBJ2-3; no clear D. CDR3 length equals 12 residues. The germline V gene encodes CDR1 SGDLS and CDR2 YYNGEE. V lost 3 bases and J lost 6, with 8 bases in between. CDR3 sequence (DNA): TGTGCCAGCAGCGCCCGTTTGGATACGCAGTATTTT. Residues: CASSARLDTQYF.

J is TRBJ1-2 and V is TRBV7-9; no clear D gene. The CDR3 length is 13 residues. Between the trimmed V and J ends, which lost 1 base and 2 bases, there was a span of 5 bases. Per the germline V gene, CDR1 is SEHNR and CDR2 is FQNEAQ (reference sequence). CDR3 residues: CASSLGENYGYTF. The CDR3 coding sequence is TGTGCCAGCAGCTTAGGTGAAAACTATGGCTACACCTTC.

The chain joins TRBV6-6 to TRBJ1-2; 9 bases are a match to TRBD1. CDR1 is MNHNY, CDR2 SVGAGI, per germline (reference sequence). The trim removed 2 bases at V and 1 base at J, leaving 5 bases unmatched. The CDR3 has 16 amino acids. The CDR3 here is CASSYPPGQGNYGYTF. The CDR3 DNA reads TGTGCCAGCAGTTACCCACCGGGACAGGGTAACTATGGCTACACCTTC.

Concerning this clone: Additional DNA sequences in this sample encode the identical CDR3. V and J are TRBV28 and TRBJ2-7, with D possibly being TRBD1 (6 bases). Between the trimmed V and J ends, which lost 5 bases and 4 bases, there was a span of 12 bases. This CDR3 region has 13 residues. Germline V lookup: CDR1 MDHEN, CDR2 SYDVKM. CDR3 nucleotides: TGTGCCAGCAGTCCCCACAGGGTTTACGAGCAGTACTTC. It encodes CASSPHRVYEQYF.

The CDR3, as DNA: TGTGCCAGTAGTATTGCCCCCTCCGCCCCGACGTGGACCTACGAGCAGTACTTC. This codes for CASSIAPSAPTWTYEQYF. The chain links TRBV19 to TRBJ2-7; no reliable D call. V was pared by 3 bases and J by 2 bases, with 23 bases between. The germline CDR1 and CDR2 sequences are LNHDA and SQIVND (reference sequence). The CDR3 covers 18 residues.

The chain employs TRBV6-1 and TRBJ2-3, with 7 bases identical to TRBD2. V shed 2 bases and J 2 bases; nucleotides not matched to a gene: 10. The CDR3 is 17 residues long. Germline V CDR1 and CDR2: MNHNS, SASEGT. The CDR3 protein is CASSEWEGGALTDTQYF. The DNA of the CDR3 is TGTGCCAGCAGTGAATGGGAGGGCGGGGCTCTCACAGATACGCAGTATTTT.

As for this clone: Different DNA sequences within this sample yield the same CDR3. The chain employs TRBV5-1 and TRBJ1-1, with D unclear. The CDR3 extends over 13 amino acids. In germline, CDR1 is SGHRS, CDR2 YFSETQ. The V gene lost 1 base and the J gene lost 4 bases, with 8 bases spanning the gap. CDR3 DNA sequence: TGCGCCAGCAGCTTGTTAGGATCCACTGAAGCTTTCTTT. Translation gives CASSLLGSTEAFF. Based on the CDR3 plus reference TRBV5-1 and TRBJ1-1, the full variable domain is KAGVTQTPRYLIKTRGQQVTLSCSPISGHRSVSWYQQTPGQGLQFLFEYFSETQRNKGNFPGRFSGRQFSNSRSEMNVSTLELGDSALYLCASSLLGSTEAFFGQGTRLTVV.

This clone was recorded a few times. This chain uses TRBV10-2 with TRBJ1-5; D is possibly TRBD1 (5 bases). The V gene lost 8 bases and the J gene lost 2 bases, with 10 bases spanning the gap. This CDR3 is built from 13 residues. Per germline, CDR1 WSHSY and CDR2 SAAADI. The CDR3 DNA is TGCGCCAGCGGTTTACAGGGCAATCAGCCCCAGCATTTT. This translates into CASGLQGNQPQHF.

This chain connects TRBV28 to TRBJ1-1; weak D call: TRBD1 (6 bases). CDR1 is MDHEN, CDR2 SYDVKM, per germline. The V end lost 3 bases, the J end lost 4 bases, and 18 bases lay between the germline ends. This CDR3 comprises 16 residues. CDR3 DNA sequence: TGTGCCAGCAGTTTGGGCGGGGGGCCCGTAGGCACTGAAGCTTTCTTT. Translating it yields CASSLGGGPVGTEAFF.

This sequence joins TRBV7-6 and TRBJ2-2; tentatively, D is TRBD1 (6 bases). This CDR3 has 16 amino acids. V was trimmed by 3 bases and J by 3 bases, leaving 14 bases between them. CDR1 is SGHVS and CDR2 is FNYEAQ in the germline V gene. The CDR3 spells CASSFGRGPDTGELFF. As DNA, the CDR3 is TGTGCCAGCAGCTTTGGCAGGGGACCCGACACCGGGGAGCTGTTTTTT.

This chain connects TRBV14 to TRBJ2-7, with D perhaps matching TRBD1 or TRBD2 (5 bases each). V shed 4 bases and J shed 3 bases, with 19 bases lying between them. The CDR3 sequence is 16 residues long. Germline CDR1 reads SGHDN; CDR2 reads FVKESK. CDR3 nucleotides: TGTGCCAGCAGCCCAGCCGGGACCACCTACCACTACGAGCAGTACTTC. It yields the protein CASSPAGTTYHYEQYF.

This clone was recorded a few times. V is TRBV30 and J is TRBJ1-5; TRBD1 might be the D (5 bases). Trimming left V 3 bases short and J 7 bases short, with 13 bases between. This CDR3 spans 13 amino acids. From germline, CDR1 is GTSNPN and CDR2 SVGIG (reference sequence). The CDR3 sequence is CAWSIDWGQPQHF. CDR3 sequence (DNA): TGTGCCTGGAGCATCGATTGGGGCCAGCCCCAGCATTTT.

The J gene is TRBJ1-1, the V gene TRBV5-1; D remains unclear. CDR3 size: 15 residues. The V end was cut by 1 base, the J end by 0 bases, with 10 bases between. Germline V gene sequence: CDR1 SGHRS, CDR2 YFSETQ. This CDR3 is CASSLHRRMNTEAFF. CDR3 DNA sequence: TGCGCCAGCAGCTTGCACAGAAGAATGAACACTGAAGCTTTCTTT.

The chain joins TRBV5-1 to TRBJ1-4, with D possibly being TRBD1 (5 bases). Germline-derived CDR1 and CDR2 are SGHRS and YFSETQ. Deletions cut 0 bases from V and 4 bases from J, with 7 bases between. The CDR3 totals 14 residues. CDR3 in DNA: TGCGCCAGCAGCTTGGTGGGGGATAATGAAAAACTGTTTTTT. This codes for CASSLVGDNEKLFF.

Note on this clone: The same CDR3 arises from other DNA sequences in this sample as well. The chain combines TRBV5-1 with TRBJ2-2; D remains ambiguous. V lost 0 bases, J lost 2 bases, and 5 bases lay in between. The germline V gene has CDR1 SGHRS and CDR2 YFSETQ. CDR3 length equals 14 residues. The CDR3 spells CASSLDGNTGELFF. As DNA, the CDR3 is TGCGCCAGCAGCTTGGACGGTAACACCGGGGAGCTGTTTTTT. Full variable domain (outside the CDR3, taken from reference TRBV5-1 and TRBJ2-2): KAGVTQTPRYLIKTRGQQVTLSCSPISGHRSVSWYQQTPGQGLQFLFEYFSETQRNKGNFPGRFSGRQFSNSRSEMNVSTLELGDSALYLCASSLDGNTGELFFGEGSRLTVL.

The J gene is TRBJ1-2, the V gene TRBV5-1; 8 positions match TRBD1. The germline gives CDR1 SGHRS, CDR2 YFSETQ. V shed 4 bases, J shed 4 bases, and the junction held 3 bases outside the gene matches. The CDR3 length is 13 residues. This CDR3 reads CASSMTGVYGYTF. The CDR3, as DNA: TGCGCCAGCAGCATGACAGGGGTCTATGGCTACACCTTC.

This chain links TRBV4-1 with TRBJ2-3; D possibly uses TRBD1 or TRBD2 (6 bases each). The germline gives CDR1 MGHRA, CDR2 YSYEKL. V was shortened by 5 bases and J by 1 base, with 19 bases between the two germline ends. The CDR3 extends over 17 amino acids. The DNA for the CDR3 is TGCGCCAGCAGCTCAAGATTGGGGGGCGCGGGCACAGATACGCAGTATTTT. Its protein product is CASSSRLGGAGTDTQYF.

The genes are TRBV7-3 and TRBJ2-3, with D perhaps TRBD1 (6 bases). Trimming cost V 5 bases and J 1 base, with 10 bases left between them. CDR1 is SGHTA and CDR2 is FQGTGA in the germline V gene. The CDR3 sequence is 14 residues long. The CDR3 protein is CASSPDRRTDTQYF. CDR3 coding DNA: TGTGCCAGCAGCCCTGACAGGCGCACAGATACGCAGTATTTT.

The chain uses TRBV7-9 and TRBJ2-7; 7 nucleotides line up with TRBD1. The CDR3 has 13 amino acids. Germline-derived CDR1 and CDR2 are SEHNR and FQNEAQ (reference sequence). Trimming removed 4 bases from V and 3 bases from J; junction bases left unmatched: 3. CDR3 loop: CASSSSGGYEQYF. Here the CDR3 DNA reads TGTGCCAGCAGCTCTTCAGGGGGCTACGAGCAGTACTTC.

V and J are TRBV5-1 and TRBJ2-5, with TRBD1 identical over 11 bases. Trimming removed 4 bases from V and 2 bases from J; junction bases left unmatched: 4. The CDR3 runs to 15 residues. The V gene's germline CDR1 is SGHRS and CDR2 YFSETQ. The CDR3 region is CASSRTGGVQETQYF. The CDR3, as DNA: TGCGCCAGCAGCCGGACAGGGGGCGTGCAAGAGACCCAGTACTTC.

The V gene is TRBV7-9, the J gene TRBJ1-1, with D perhaps matching TRBD1 (6 bases). With 8 bases removed from V and 0 bases from J, the gap between germline ends came to 16 bases. This CDR3 has 15 amino acids. Germline V CDR1 and CDR2: SEHNR, FQNEAQ (reference sequence). CDR3 sequence: CASLRSGALNTEAFF. As DNA, the CDR3 is TGTGCCAGCTTAAGGTCGGGGGCTTTGAACACTGAAGCTTTCTTT.